The 28 T cell receptor beta chains below all came from one sample that was sequenced in a study of T-cell memory formation after mild COVID-19. One entry per CDR3 protein results from TCRdb running MiXCR on the 5' RACE reads. The data show a few hundred thousand distinct CDR3 sequences, 15% to 20% seen once. The sample consisted of PBMCs or a T cell subset sorted from them (not recorded which). All receptors derive from a man aged 18 to 35 who had mild COVID-19 (a few samples of this study predate the infection). Cell type and time point are not known.

This clonotype was seen a few times. The chain combines TRBV4-3 with TRBJ2-3, with D maybe TRBD1 (5 bases). With 0 bases removed from V and 6 bases from J, the gap between germline ends came to 10 bases. Looked up from germline, CDR1 is LGHNA and CDR2 is YSLEER. The CDR3 runs 14 residues. As DNA, the CDR3 is TGCGCCAGCAGCCAAGAGACTTCAGGGGATACGCAGTATTTT. Translating it yields CASSQETSGDTQYF.

This clonotype was seen many times. The rearrangement links TRBV4-3 to TRBJ2-3; 7 bases fit TRBD2. The CDR3 has 17 amino acids. The germline gives CDR1 LGHNA, CDR2 YSLEER. V dropped 0 bases and J dropped 5; count of bases not matched to a gene: 11. The CDR3 reads CASSQESVAGRGDTQYF. In DNA form, the CDR3 reads TGCGCCAGCAGCCAAGAATCGGTAGCGGGCCGAGGAGATACGCAGTATTTT.

The chain joins TRBV30 to TRBJ2-1; D is uncertain. The germline CDR1 and CDR2 sequences are GTSNPN and SVGIG (reference sequence). V was pared by 1 base and J by 8 bases, with 12 bases between. The CDR3 totals 13 residues. Here the CDR3 DNA reads TGTGCCTGGAGTGAAGATATTGAGGATGAGCAGTTCTTC. Its protein is CAWSEDIEDEQFF.

The rearrangement uses TRBV20-1 and TRBJ1-4; 7 nucleotides agree with TRBD1. Germline lookup yields CDR1 DFQATT and CDR2 SNEGSKA (reference sequence). This CDR3 has 15 residues. Losses at the gene ends were 0 bases for V and 6 bases for J; bases not matched to a gene: 7. CDR3 in amino acids: CSARDLGTDYEKLFF. The CDR3 DNA is TGCAGTGCTAGAGATCTGGGGACAGATTATGAAAAACTGTTTTTT.

Only a few counts were recorded for this clonotype. The chain joins TRBV2 to TRBJ1-4, with D unclear. The V end was cut by 6 bases, the J end by 7 bases, with 12 bases between. CDR3 length: 13 amino acids. CDR1 is SNHLY, CDR2 FYNNEI, per germline. As DNA, the CDR3 is TGTGCCAGCAGCGCGAGGTTCGGTGAAAAACTGTTTTTT. Amino acid sequence: CASSARFGEKLFF.

This clonotype was detected a few times. The chain couples TRBV27 to TRBJ2-7; 8 bases are shared with TRBD1. Germline CDR1 is MNHEY and CDR2 is SMNVEV (reference sequence). Unmatched junction bases numbered 1, after V lost 0 bases and J lost 3 bases. The length of the CDR3 is 14 residues. CDR3 protein: CASSLSGQDYEQYV. For the CDR3, the DNA is TGTGCCAGCAGTTTATCGGGACAGGACTACGAGCAGTACGTC.

The chain recombines TRBV11-2 with TRBJ1-3; D may be TRBD1 (6 bases). Deletions cut 8 bases from V and 0 bases from J, with 14 bases between. The CDR3 contains 15 residues. Per the germline V gene, CDR1 is SGHAT and CDR2 is FQNNGV. DNA of the CDR3: TGTGCCAGCTCCCGACAGGCGGACTCTGGAAACACCATATATTTT. Translation: CASSRQADSGNTIYF.

The V gene is TRBV10-3, the J gene TRBJ1-6; possible D gene TRBD1, 5 bases. Germline loops: CDR1 ENHRY, CDR2 SYGVKD. This CDR3 has 15 residues. V shed 8 bases and J shed 5 bases, with 16 bases lying between them. As DNA, the CDR3 is TGTGCCATCGGGAGGTCCGGGGACCATAATTCACCCCTCCACTTT. It translates to CAIGRSGDHNSPLHF.

The rearrangement uses TRBV15 and TRBJ2-1; possibly TRBD1 for D (6 bases). CDR1 LNHNV and CDR2 YYDKDF come from the germline V gene (reference sequence). V lost 3 bases, J lost 12 bases, and 9 bases lay in between. This CDR3 has 11 residues. The CDR3 protein is CATSSLGGQFF. The CDR3 region has the DNA TGTGCCACCAGCAGCCTAGGGGGGCAGTTCTTC. Full variable domain (missing parts from reference TRBV15 and TRBJ2-1): DAMVIQNPRYQVTQFGKPVTLSCSQTLNHNVMYWYQQKSSQAPKLLFHYYDKDFNNEADTPDNFQSRRPNTSFCFLDIRSPGLGDTAMYLCATSSLGGQFFGPGTRLTVL.

This clonotype was seen a few times. The V call is TRBV11-2, the J call TRBJ2-7; D is ambiguous. The germline V and J ends were trimmed by 1 base and 1 base, with 11 bases remaining between them. The CDR3 totals 15 residues. The germline gives CDR1 SGHAT, CDR2 FQNNGV. The CDR3 DNA sequence: TGTGCCAGCAGCTTAGCCGCGACCCCGTCCTACGAGCAGTACGTC. Translation: CASSLAATPSYEQYV.

J is TRBJ1-1 and V is TRBV20-1; D remains ambiguous. The CDR3 covers 9 residues. Germline loops: CDR1 DFQATT, CDR2 SNEGSKA (reference sequence). The ends were cut back, 3 bases at V and 11 bases at J, with 7 bases in the middle. Here the CDR3 DNA reads TGCAGTGCTAGGGAGACGGCTTTCTTT. Encoded protein: CSARETAFF.

This clonotype was recorded many times. This CDR3 is CATSDLRCRADSPLHF. Written as DNA, the CDR3 is TGTGCCACCAGTGATTTGCGGTGCAGGGCGGATTCACCCCTCCACTTT. The rearrangement uses TRBV24-1 and TRBJ1-6, with D possibly TRBD1 on 5 matching bases. V was cut by 0 bases and J by 8 bases, with 13 bases left in between. The CDR3 contains 16 residues. Looked up from germline, CDR1 is KGHDR and CDR2 is SFDVKD.

This chain uses TRBV7-7 with TRBJ2-7; D not certain. This CDR3 spans 11 amino acids. The germline gives CDR1 SSHAT, CDR2 FNYEAQ (reference sequence). V was cut by 7 bases and J by 4 bases, with 8 bases left in between. CDR3 in DNA: TGTGCCAGCATTAAGGGATACGAGCAGTACTTC. As protein: CASIKGYEQYF.

The chain is built from TRBV7-8 and TRBJ2-1; TRBD1 matches 11 bases. Trimming took 4 bases from V and 6 from J; bases not matched to a gene: 5. The CDR3 spans 15 residues. In germline, CDR1 is SGHVS, CDR2 FQNEAQ. CDR3 protein: CASSWGQGGFNEQFF. DNA for the CDR3: TGTGCCAGCAGCTGGGGACAGGGGGGTTTCAATGAGCAGTTCTTC.

CDR3 nucleotides: TGCAGTGCTAGAGACAGGGGGTCAGATACGCAGTATTTT. It translates to CSARDRGSDTQYF. The chain links TRBV20-1 to TRBJ2-3, with 7 bases that match TRBD1. Trimming took 0 bases from V and 4 from J; bases not matched to a gene: 1. Germline loops: CDR1 DFQATT, CDR2 SNEGSKA (reference sequence). The CDR3 spans 13 residues.

This clonotype has a count of ten or more. The genes are TRBV20-1 and TRBJ2-4, with TRBD2 matching over 9 bases. The V gene end was trimmed by 3 bases and the J gene end by 6 bases; junction bases not matched to a gene: 9. Germline lookup yields CDR1 DFQATT and CDR2 SNEGSKA (reference sequence). The CDR3 loop spans 15 amino acids. In DNA form, the CDR3 reads TGCAGTGCTAGTCGGGGTAGCGGGGGTACAAACATTCAGTACTTC. Translation: CSASRGSGGTNIQYF.

In its sample, this clonotype was seen a few times. This chain uses TRBV12-3 or TRBV12-4 with TRBJ2-2; 7 bases are shared with TRBD2. The CDR3 runs to 15 residues. Trimming cost V 7 bases and J 6 bases; bases outside gene matches: 11. This CDR3 is CASNLAGEVPGELFF. The DNA for the CDR3 is TGTGCCAGCAATTTGGCGGGGGAGGTGCCCGGGGAGCTGTTTTTT.

This clonotype was observed a few times. The chain recombines TRBV18 with TRBJ1-1; TRBD1 aligns across 9 bases. The CDR3 is 14 amino acids. Germline CDR1 reads KGHSH; CDR2 reads LQKENI. V shed 3 bases and J 11 bases; nucleotides not matched to a gene: 10. The CDR3 spells CASSPRDRVDLAFF. CDR3 bases: TGTGCCAGCTCACCCCGGGACAGGGTTGATTTGGCTTTCTTT.

The genes are TRBV5-1 and TRBJ2-3, with D possibly TRBD1 on 5 matching bases. The CDR3 runs 15 residues. Germline V gene sequence: CDR1 SGHRS, CDR2 YFSETQ. Between the trimmed V and J ends, which lost 4 bases and 5 bases, there was a span of 17 bases. CDR3 in DNA: TGCGCCAGCAGCCGCACGCTTGGACAACAAGATACGCAGTATTTT. This codes for CASSRTLGQQDTQYF.

The table lists this clonotype with a few counts. V gene TRBV12-3 or TRBV12-4 combines with J gene TRBJ1-1, with no clear D. Trimming took 7 bases from V and 1 from J, leaving 16 bases between them. The CDR3 loop spans 15 amino acids. The CDR3 coding sequence is TGTGCCAGCACCGTGACCGGCGGACCGAACACTGAAGCTTTCTTT. Protein: CASTVTGGPNTEAFF.

In this sample, this clonotype turned up many times. The V gene is TRBV6-2 or TRBV6-3, the J gene TRBJ1-5; D is possibly TRBD1 (5 bases). The CDR3 consists of 12 residues. Germline V gene sequence: CDR1 MNHEY, CDR2 SVGEGT. The ends were cut back, 2 bases at V and 9 bases at J, with 8 bases in the middle. The CDR3 loop is CASSYRGGPQHF. The DNA for the CDR3 is TGTGCCAGCAGTTACCGGGGGGGGCCCCAGCATTTT.

This clonotype was detected many times. This CDR3 reads CASSLGRGPGGAFF. The CDR3 DNA sequence: TGCGCCAGCAGCTTGGGCCGAGGGCCCGGAGGAGCTTTCTTT. V and J are TRBV5-1 and TRBJ1-1; D gene ambiguous. V dropped 0 bases and J dropped 10 bases, with 16 bases sitting between them. This CDR3 is built from 14 residues. From germline, CDR1 is SGHRS and CDR2 YFSETQ.

This chain uses TRBV7-2 with TRBJ1-2; 7 bases agree with TRBD1. This CDR3 has 17 amino acids. V was pared by 1 base and J by 0 bases, with 8 bases of the junction left unmatched. The germline gives CDR1 SGHTA, CDR2 FQGNSA. This CDR3 is CASSLGNRGETNYGYTF. CDR3 coding DNA: TGTGCCAGCAGCTTAGGAAACAGGGGAGAGACTAACTATGGCTACACCTTC.

This clonotype was seen only a few times. The rearrangement joins TRBV6-1 to TRBJ2-2, with D unresolved. Germline-derived CDR1 and CDR2 are MNHNS and SASEGT. The ends were cut back, 4 bases at V and 3 bases at J, with 21 bases in the middle. The CDR3 contains 18 residues. The CDR3 spells CASSVLAGHGLDTGELFF. Here the CDR3 DNA reads TGTGCCAGCAGTGTGCTGGCCGGTCATGGGCTGGACACCGGGGAGCTGTTTTTT.

This clonotype came up a few times. V gene TRBV5-1 combines with J gene TRBJ1-1; D is possibly TRBD1 (5 bases). Germline CDR1 and CDR2: SGHRS and YFSETQ. The CDR3 sequence is 15 residues long. Deletions cut 5 bases from V and 1 base from J, with 15 bases between. CDR3 loop: CASRSLGGANTEAFF. CDR3 nucleotides: TGCGCCAGCAGATCCTTGGGCGGGGCGAACACTGAAGCTTTCTTT.

This clonotype showed up just a few times. The V gene is TRBV6-1, the J gene TRBJ2-7, with D possibly called TRBD1 or TRBD2 (5 bases each). CDR3 length equals 13 residues. V gave up 7 bases and J gave up 3 bases, with 13 bases separating them. CDR1 and CDR2 (germline): MNHNS, SASEGT. CDR3 amino acids: CASTRGRVYEQYF. Here the CDR3 DNA reads TGTGCCAGCACCCGGGGCAGGGTCTACGAGCAGTACTTC.

The chain combines TRBV5-1 with TRBJ2-2; 8 bases fit TRBD2. The V segment lost 4 bases and the J segment 3 bases; nucleotides outside the gene matches: 11. Germline V gene sequence: CDR1 SGHRS, CDR2 YFSETQ. This CDR3 contains 17 residues. The CDR3 spells CASSPQPAGVYTGELFF. CDR3 nucleotides: TGCGCCAGCAGCCCACAGCCAGCGGGGGTGTACACCGGGGAGCTGTTTTTT.

The chain links TRBV9 to TRBJ2-3; weak D call: TRBD2 (6 bases). With 0 bases removed from V and 5 bases from J, the gap between germline ends came to 13 bases. Germline V gives CDR1 SGDLS, CDR2 YYNGEE. This CDR3 region has 15 residues. CDR3 protein: CASSVGAGSGDTQYF. CDR3 coding DNA: TGTGCCAGCAGCGTAGGGGCGGGGTCCGGAGATACGCAGTATTTT.